This T cell receptor (beta chain) was captured by sequencing in a study of CXCR3-negative and CXCR3-positive naive CD8 T cells. The CDR3 covers 16 residues. Germline V gene data show CDR1 as LNHDA and CDR2 as SQIVND (reference sequence). 5' RACE with UMI labels generated the TRB cDNA libraries. Following a re-call of the 5' RACE reads, TCRdb has one entry per CDR3 protein and lacks DNA. Its listing shows 130,000 or so distinct CDR3 sequences. The receptor's source is a human donor in good health. Some clones in this sample may be carry-over from other donors' samples. The specimen was naive CXCR3- CD8+ T cells from blood. The sample's subset: CD45RO-CCR7+CD27+CD95- naive CD8+ T cells lacking CXCR3 (TNR3-). The J gene is TRBJ2-1, the V gene TRBV19. The CDR3 spells CASSILGGGSYNEQFF.